This TCR beta chain was identified during a study of blood T cell repertoires in COVID-19 (dated by TCRdb to the early 2020s). As for the study more broadly: Samples covering the acute and convalescent phases of COVID-19 were provided by collaborators in the United States, Italy and Spain. The dataset comprised deeply sampled blood TCRbeta repertoires from subjects exposed to, actively infected with, or recovered from COVID-19. HLA class I and class II types, where available, came from metadata supplied by the sample provider rather than from assay-based typing. A de-identified subject ID, COVID-19 status, age in years and sex were almost always included in the sample metadata. The repertoires were released in a freely available public database meant as a resource for research on the immune response to SARS-CoV-2. The material from the prospective study consisted of cDNA or gDNA derived from T cells, B-cell-depleted T cells, or PBMCs. Samples were obtained from the ongoing ImmuneRACE study (first 160 participants) and from some 1,200 subjects provided by 6 global collaborators.

The germline V gene encodes CDR1 SGDLS and CDR2 YYNGEE. From the cysteine up to the phenylalanine, the CDR3 has a length of 16 residues. The CDR3 DNA has 48 bases and is translated from base 1. Trimmed from V: 3 bases; trimmed from J: 8 bases; junction bases lacking a gene match: 14. Each collaborating institution followed its own protocols to collect whole blood in K2EDTA tubes. Collaborator samples were shipped for TCRbeta analysis as frozen whole blood, isolated PBMCs, or DNA extracted from either sample type. About this clone itself: What antigen it recognizes has not been identified. The input lacks base qualities; no much larger clone sits a single base away.

The immunoSEQ Assay, a bias-controlled multiplex PCR, was used to amplify TCRbeta CDR3 regions from genomic DNA. The original pipeline was this. Within the assay, amplification of reference gene primers was used to estimate how many nucleated cells each sample contained. Sequence reads were collapsed and filtered to measure the absolute abundance of every unique TCRbeta CDR3 rearrangement. For each sample, productive Simpson clonality was calculated as the square root of Simpson's diversity index across productive rearrangements. TCRdb stores this immuneACCESS table with in-frame sequences only. Part of the clones is absent; in the studies checked, under half of the shortfall reflects unresolved V genes, and no reason is known for the rest. The V and J calls and clone size are taken from that table; D and trimming were inferred from the DNA. Present in this sample are 120,000 or so clones, about 86% of which were seen just once. The top ten clones comprise about 6.3% of the sample.

The study at large found these results: Clinical and demographic metadata were provided uncurated, with the amount varying by source and participant.

Sequencing was done on a sample of peripheral blood. This receptor was obtained from an older man with active or convalescent COVID-19. The V gene is TRBV9 and the J gene is TRBJ2-3, with 8 middle bases fitting TRBD2. The DNA sequence is given as TGTGCCAGCAGCGCTTCCGGGGGCCCCCGGGAGGGTACGCAGTATTTT. Translated, this is CASSASGGPREGTQYF. Extended through the reference TRBV9 and TRBJ2-3 proteins, this CDR3 yields the full variable domain: DSGVTQTPKHLITATGQRVTLRCSPRSGDLSVYWYQQSLDQGLQFLIQYYNGEERAKGNILERFSAQQFPDLHSELNLSSLELGDSALYFCASSASGGPREGTQYFGPGTRLTVL.